Listed below are T cell receptor beta chains from one sample, sequenced in a study of T cell repertoires in cytomegalovirus infection. From the reads, TCRdb called clonotypes with MiXCR, one entry per CDR3 protein. The profile shows about 700,000 distinct CDR3 sequences, around 30% of them singletons. Their target antigens are unknown. The source material was cultured PBMCs, sampled from culture after CMV antigen stimulation. The receptors shown here come from a human donor in good health (CMV status not recorded). Some clones in this sample may be carry-over from other donors' samples. The CDR3 runs from the conserved cysteine through the conserved F or W. The order of the fields is D gene, V gene, J gene, clone size, CDR3 protein, CDR3 DNA. D genes are given only for firm matches. The listing skips clone size in some rows; elsewhere it reads once, few, many or a size class.

D: TRBD2
V: TRBV15
J: TRBJ2-7
size: NA
CDR3: CATSRDTRGSSYEQYF
DNA: TGTGCCACCAGCAGAGATACGCGGGGGAGCTCCTACGAGCAGTACTTC

D: NA
V: TRBV7-2
J: TRBJ2-5
size: few
CDR3: CASSRGGGAETQYF
DNA: TGTGCCAGCAGCCGTGGAGGGGGTGCAGAGACCCAGTACTTC

D: NA
V: TRBV6-1
J: TRBJ1-1
size: NA
CDR3: CASGGGGGDKAFF
DNA: TGTGCCAGCGGGGGGGGGGGGGGGGATAAGGCTTTCTTT

D: NA
V: TRBV6-6
J: TRBJ2-7
size: many
CDR3: CASSYRGYEQYF
DNA: TGTGCCAGCAGCTATAGGGGTTACGAGCAGTACTTC

D: NA
V: TRBV11-3
J: TRBJ2-3
size: few
CDR3: CASSLEGQVTDTQYF
DNA: TGTGCCAGCAGCTTAGAGGGGCAGGTCACAGATACGCAGTATTTT

D: TRBD2
V: TRBV25-1
J: TRBJ2-7
size: NA
CDR3: CASSEWAGGLNYEQYF
DNA: TGTGCCAGCAGTGAATGGGCGGGGGGGCTTAACTACGAGCAGTACTTC

D: NA
V: TRBV7-6
J: TRBJ2-1
size: many
CDR3: CASSSEGSSYNEQFF
DNA: TGTGCCAGCAGCTCCGAGGGGTCCTCTTACAATGAGCAGTTCTTC

D: NA
V: TRBV5-4
J: TRBJ2-4
size: NA
CDR3: CASSSLAKNIQYF
DNA: TGTGCCAGCAGCTCTCTAGCCAAAAACATTCAGTACTTC

D: NA
V: TRBV7-2
J: TRBJ1-1
size: few
CDR3: CASSLYGQEAFF
DNA: TGTGCCAGCAGCTTATATGGCCAAGAAGCTTTCTTT

D: NA
V: TRBV20-1
J: TRBJ1-5
size: NA
CDR3: CSARPGPQPQHF
DNA: TGCAGTGCCAGGCCCGGTCCTCAGCCCCAGCATTTT

D: TRBD1
V: TRBV2
J: TRBJ1-4
size: NA
CDR3: CASREDRDYNEKLFF
DNA: TGTGCCAGCAGGGAAGACAGGGATTATAATGAAAAACTGTTTTTT

D: TRBD1
V: TRBV12-3/TRBV12-4
J: TRBJ2-4
size: few
CDR3: CASRPTGGVDIQYF
DNA: TGTGCCAGCAGACCGACAGGGGGCGTGGACATTCAGTACTTC

D: TRBD2
V: TRBV7-2
J: TRBJ2-7
size: few
CDR3: CASSFSPGGGVAVYEQYF
DNA: TGTGCCAGCAGCTTTTCCCCGGGAGGAGGGGTAGCGGTCTACGAGCAGTACTTC

D: NA
V: TRBV7-9
J: TRBJ2-7
size: few
CDR3: CASSLVGSTYEQYF
DNA: TGTGCCAGCAGCTTAGTAGGCAGTACCTACGAGCAGTACTTC

D: NA
V: TRBV12-3/TRBV12-4
J: TRBJ1-1
size: NA
CDR3: CASSLVLENTEAFF
DNA: TGTGCCAGCAGTTTAGTTTTGGAAAACACTGAAGCTTTCTTT

D: NA
V: TRBV4-1
J: TRBJ2-1
size: NA
CDR3: CASSQVGGGGSYNEQFF
DNA: TGTGCCAGCAGCCAAGTCGGGGGCGGGGGCTCCTACAATGAGCAGTTCTTC